This T cell receptor (beta chain) was obtained from a study of post-analysis software for immune sequencing data (dated by TCRdb to 2014 to 2015). About the investigation overall: Recorded disease courses included relapsing-remitting, secondary progressive and progressive-relapsing multiple sclerosis, with some patients lacking subtype annotation. The patient repertoires were set against about 12 previously published healthy control repertoires from donors whose ages ranged from 6 to 25 years. A subset of samples was prepared in parallel using single-end sample barcoding, then pooled and co-amplified after Illumina adapter ligation.

Beyond this particular receptor, the publication reports: The control group was slightly older than the multiple sclerosis patient group. Several TRBV segments, including TRBV5-6, TRBV5-1 and TRBV20-1, were significantly more frequent in patients than controls. Strong co-clustering of samples prepared in the same batch was shown by direct clustering with F measure, prompting a batch-effect correction. Multiple sclerosis patients had significantly lower normalized Chao1 diversity than controls, a result that suggests substantial peripheral T-cell clonal expansion.

The method was PCR. The instrument given in TCRdb is Illumina HiSeq 2500. Unique molecular identifiers were incorporated into TCR beta cDNA libraries to reduce PCR and sequencing biases. Some 500,000 cDNA molecules were obtained per 1 to 10 million input T cells, so each molecule approximated one T cell. The patient libraries were prepared and sequenced using the same protocol as the earlier healthy control dataset. Samples belonging to the same batch were prepared together, multiplexed and sequenced on a shared HiSeq lane. The paper's processing steps were these. Raw barcoded reads were processed with MIGEC, and single-read molecular identifier groups were discarded before consensus assembly and CDR3 extraction. Clonotype tables were post-analysed with VDJtools, and diversity was normalized by down-sampling all datasets to the smallest sample size. To correct batch-related cross-sample contamination, repertoire overlap clustering matched CDR3 amino acid sequences but not nucleotide sequences. Through fastp at Q25 and MiXCR, TCRdb rebuilt clones from the public reads, retaining in-frame beta chains. Identical CDR3 protein sequences are pooled into one entry, listed with their most common genes and DNA. The V and J calls were not made by the authors but by TCRdb's processing. The sample table contains around 500,000 distinct CDR3 sequences; only one count was recorded for around 34% of them. The ten largest clones add up to less than 6% of the sample.

This clonotype was recorded a few times. Its antigen specificity is not known. No base quality information exists; no much larger clone differs at one position. To demonstrate the VDJtools post-analysis software, TCR beta repertoires were profiled from the peripheral blood of about 13 young patients with multiple sclerosis. Multiple sclerosis patients were children and adolescents aged about 6 to 16 years. V loses 6 bases, J loses 12 bases, and the germline ends lie 18 bases apart. Based on the germline V gene (reference sequence), the CDR1 and CDR2 sequences are SEHNR and FQNEAQ. From the cysteine through the phenylalanine, the CDR3 covers 13 amino acids. The kept DNA is CDR3 alone, 39 bases in frame from the first base.

Sequenced sample: blood. The receptor was isolated from a girl aged 2 to 17 with multiple sclerosis. The chain is assembled from TRBV7-9 and TRBJ2-1; TRBD1 is perhaps the D gene, given 6 matching bases. The CDR3 has the sequence CASRRTGSSGQFF. The nucleotide sequence is TGTGCCAGCAGACGTACAGGGTCCTCGGGGCAGTTCTTC.